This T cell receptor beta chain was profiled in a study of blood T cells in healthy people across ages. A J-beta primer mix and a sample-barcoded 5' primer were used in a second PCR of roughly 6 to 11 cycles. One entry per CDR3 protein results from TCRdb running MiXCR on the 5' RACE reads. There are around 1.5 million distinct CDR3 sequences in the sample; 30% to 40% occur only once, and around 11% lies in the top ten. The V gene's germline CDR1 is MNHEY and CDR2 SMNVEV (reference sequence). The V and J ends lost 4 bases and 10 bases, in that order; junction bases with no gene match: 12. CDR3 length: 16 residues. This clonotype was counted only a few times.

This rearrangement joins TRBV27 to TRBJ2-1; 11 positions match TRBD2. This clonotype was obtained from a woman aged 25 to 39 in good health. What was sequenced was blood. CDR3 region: CASSSRSTSGSDEQFF. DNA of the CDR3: TGTGCCAGCAGTTCCAGATCTACTAGCGGGAGTGACGAGCAGTTCTTC.